Listed here are 15 T cell receptor beta chains from one sample, sequenced in a study of neoadjuvant nivolumab and ipilimumab in lung cancer. Profiling relied on immunoSEQ multiplex PCR, and the TCRdb table lists in-frame clones only, not all of them. The repertoire has 28,000 or so clones, approximately 83% of them found once; the top ten carry about 5.5%. The material was tumor tissue, obtained after neoadjuvant nivolumab, alone or with ipilimumab, at or shortly before surgery. The receptor source for this set is an adult with non-small cell lung cancer.

The V and J genes are TRBV6-5 and TRBJ2-7; 9 bases are shared with TRBD1. This CDR3 contains 14 residues. Germline values: CDR1 MNHEY, CDR2 SVGAGI. With V trimmed by 6 bases and J by 4 bases, 7 bases remained unmatched. CDR3 sequence reads: CASRSDRGKYEQYF. DNA of the CDR3: TGTGCCAGCAGGTCCGACAGGGGGAAGTACGAGCAGTACTTC.

This rearrangement joins TRBV5-1 to TRBJ1-1; D is undetermined. Deletions cut 4 bases from V and 5 bases from J, with 12 bases between. CDR1 and CDR2 (germline): SGHRS, YFSETQ. The CDR3 is 13 amino acids. Here the CDR3 reads CASSQPLGTEAFF. The CDR3 region has the DNA TGCGCCAGCAGCCAGCCGTTGGGGACTGAAGCTTTCTTT.

This clone is a singleton in its sample. The chain employs TRBV7-8 and TRBJ2-7; 10 positions agree with TRBD1. This CDR3 contains 14 residues. V was pared by 4 bases and J by 4 bases, with 4 bases of the junction left unmatched. CDR1 SGHVS and CDR2 FQNEAQ come from the germline V gene. For the CDR3, the DNA is TGTGCCAGCAGCTCTCGACAGGGGGCGTACGAGCAGTACTTC. Its protein product is CASSSRQGAYEQYF.

This CDR3 is CASSLDQGNQETQYF. In DNA, the CDR3 is TGTGCCAGCAGCTTAGATCAAGGGAACCAAGAGACCCAGTACTTC. V is TRBV11-3 and J is TRBJ2-5; D is unclear. Trimming took off 0 bases at V and 0 bases at J, with 8 bases between the two ends. In germline, CDR1 is SGHNT, CDR2 YENEEA. This CDR3 region has 15 residues.

This rearrangement joins TRBV29-1 to TRBJ2-1, with D tentatively TRBD2 (6 bases). The V end lost 3 bases, the J end lost 2 bases, and 11 bases lay between the germline ends. The CDR3 has 14 amino acids. Germline loops: CDR1 SQVTM, CDR2 ANQGSEA. CDR3 DNA: TGCAGCGTTGATGCCCAGCGGGCCTACAATGAGCAGTTCTTC. Its protein is CSVDAQRAYNEQFF.

This clone was counted once. The V gene is TRBV6-5, the J gene TRBJ2-3; 9 positions agree with TRBD1. From germline, CDR1 is MNHEY and CDR2 SVGAGI. The trim removed 6 bases at V and 7 bases at J, leaving 5 bases unmatched. The CDR3 totals 13 residues. Here the CDR3 DNA reads TGTGCCAGCAGGGGTAACAGGGGGCATACGCAGTATTTT. Translating it yields CASRGNRGHTQYF.

The genes are TRBV19 and TRBJ2-7; tentatively, D is TRBD2 (6 bases). The CDR3 sequence is 15 residues long. V lost 3 bases to trimming and J lost 3 bases, with 15 bases between them. Germline CDR1 and CDR2: LNHDA and SQIVND (reference sequence). The CDR3, as DNA: TGTGCCAGTAGTATCGACGGGGACTTGGGCTACGAGCAGTACTTC. Its protein product is CASSIDGDLGYEQYF.

The gene calls are TRBV11-2 and TRBJ1-5; D uncertain. The CDR3 totals 13 residues. V shed 3 bases and J shed 4 bases, with 7 bases lying between them. Germline-derived CDR1 and CDR2 are SGHAT and FQNNGV. The CDR3 sequence is CASSLHTNQPQHF. For the CDR3, the DNA is TGTGCCAGCAGCTTGCATACTAATCAGCCCCAGCATTTT.

V gene TRBV5-4 combines with J gene TRBJ1-3, with a weak D call TRBD1 (5 bases). The V end was cut by 1 base, the J end by 4 bases, with 6 bases between. There are 13 residues in the CDR3. Germline V gives CDR1 SGHNT, CDR2 YYREEE (reference sequence). The CDR3 nucleotides read TGTGCCAGCAGCTTGAGGACAGGAAACACCATATATTTT. Translating gives CASSLRTGNTIYF.

This chain links TRBV7-2 with TRBJ1-1; no reliable D call. The CDR3 is 14 residues long. Germline V gene data show CDR1 as SGHTA and CDR2 as FQGNSA. The V gene lost 3 bases and the J gene lost 1 base, with 9 bases spanning the gap. The CDR3 DNA follows: TGTGCCAGCAGCTTCTTTGCAGGGAACACTGAAGCTTTCTTT. This translates into CASSFFAGNTEAFF.

The CDR3 is CASSPGGLQTQYF. CDR3 nucleotide sequence: TGTGCCAGCAGCCCCGGGGGCTTGCAGACCCAGTACTTC. The chain recombines TRBV27 with TRBJ2-5; either TRBD1 or TRBD2 may supply D (6 bases each). The V gene lost 6 bases and the J gene lost 6 bases, with 14 bases spanning the gap. Germline-derived CDR1 and CDR2 are MNHEY and SMNVEV (reference sequence). The CDR3 has 13 residues.

The chain is built from TRBV20-1 and TRBJ2-5, with D perhaps TRBD1 (6 bases). Germline loops: CDR1 DFQATT, CDR2 SNEGSKA (reference sequence). There are 11 residues in the CDR3. With 4 bases removed from V and 3 bases from J, the gap between germline ends came to 6 bases. The CDR3 is CSAKGEETQYF. CDR3 coding DNA: TGCAGTGCTAAGGGGGAAGAGACCCAGTACTTC.

J is TRBJ2-7 and V is TRBV5-4; weak D call: TRBD1 (5 bases). The CDR3 extends over 15 amino acids. Germline lookup yields CDR1 SGHNT and CDR2 YYREEE (reference sequence). Trimming left V 4 bases short and J 1 base short, with 15 bases between. CDR3: CASSSRAENSYEQYF. CDR3 coding DNA: TGTGCCAGCAGCAGCAGGGCAGAGAATTCCTACGAGCAGTACTTC.

The chain has TRBV28 and TRBJ1-5, with 8 bases lining up with TRBD1. Germline V gives CDR1 MDHEN, CDR2 SYDVKM. This CDR3 is 16 amino acids long. V lost 5 bases and J lost 4; bases outside the gene matches: 10. The CDR3 nucleotides read TGTGCCAGCAGTCCCTCGACAGGGGCCCCGAATCAGCCCCAGCATTTT. This gives the protein CASSPSTGAPNQPQHF.

This chain connects TRBV6-1 to TRBJ1-5, with D possibly being TRBD1 (5 bases). Trimming shortened V by 7 bases and J by 3 bases, and 16 bases separated the two germline ends. Germline V gene sequence: CDR1 MNHNS, CDR2 SASEGT. The CDR3 spans 15 residues. In DNA, the CDR3 is TGTGCCAGCACCCGGTCCGACAGTTTCAATCAGCCCCAGCATTTT. Translation gives CASTRSDSFNQPQHF.